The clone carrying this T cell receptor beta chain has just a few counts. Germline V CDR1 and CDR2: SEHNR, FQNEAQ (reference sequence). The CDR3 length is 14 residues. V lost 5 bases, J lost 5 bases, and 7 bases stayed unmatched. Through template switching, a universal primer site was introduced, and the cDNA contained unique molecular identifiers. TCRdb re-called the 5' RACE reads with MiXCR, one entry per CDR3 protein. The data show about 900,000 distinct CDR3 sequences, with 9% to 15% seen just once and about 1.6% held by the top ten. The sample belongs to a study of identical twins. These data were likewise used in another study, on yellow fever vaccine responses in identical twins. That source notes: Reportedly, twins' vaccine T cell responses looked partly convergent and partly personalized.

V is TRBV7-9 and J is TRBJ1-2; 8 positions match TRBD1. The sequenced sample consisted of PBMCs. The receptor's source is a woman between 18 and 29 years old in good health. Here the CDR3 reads CASSASGTGYGYTF. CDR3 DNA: TGTGCCAGCAGCGCGTCCGGGACAGGATATGGCTACACCTTC.